The 5 T cell receptor beta chains reported below all come from one sample, sequenced in a study of metastatic and nonmetastatic thyroid tumors. Patients were all untreated before their thyroid surgery. TCRdb re-called the PCR reads with MiXCR. Among tens of thousands of clones listed, roughly 16% were seen once. The specimen was blood. These receptors originate from a female donor with papillary thyroid cancer or a benign thyroid nodule (not recorded which). Some clones in this sample may be carry-over from other donors' samples.

This clone was seen ten or more times. J is TRBJ2-7 and V is TRBV20-1; D ambiguous. The CDR3 loop spans 13 amino acids. The V gene's germline CDR1 is DFQATT and CDR2 SNEGSKA (reference sequence). Trimming stripped 2 bases from V and 3 bases from J, with 11 bases between. The CDR3 nucleotides are TGCAGTGCTAGATCACGACCGGGCTACGAGCAGTACTTC. Translated: CSARSRPGYEQYF.

This clone turned up a few times. The CDR3 ends on some other residue instead of the conserved phenylalanine or tryptophan, so this is likely a read error. The J gene is TRBJ1-5, the V gene TRBV20-1, with D possibly matching TRBD1 (5 bases). CDR1 DFQATT and CDR2 SNEGSKA come from the germline V gene (reference sequence). The CDR3 is 16 residues long. V was trimmed by 0 bases and J by 6 bases, leaving 18 bases between them. The CDR3 nucleotides read TGCAGTGCTAGAGATCTAAGAGGGGCAGGCAGTCAGCCCCAGCATTTG. Residues: CSARDLRGAGSQPQHL.

This clone was counted a few times. V usage is TRBV7-2 and J usage is TRBJ2-1; tentative D call: TRBD2 (6 bases). Germline CDR1 reads SGHTA; CDR2 reads FQGNSA. This CDR3 spans 16 amino acids. V was cut by 6 bases and J by 0 bases, with 15 bases left in between. CDR3 region: CASRSLARSSYNEQFF. CDR3 in DNA: TGTGCCAGCAGATCTCTAGCGAGAAGCTCCTACAATGAGCAGTTCTTC.

This clone was counted ten times or more. The chain links TRBV7-8 to TRBJ2-5; 7 bases match TRBD1. This CDR3 has 14 residues. CDR1 and CDR2 (germline): SGHVS, FQNEAQ. Germline trimming cut 4 bases from V and 5 bases from J; bases unmatched to any gene: 7. The CDR3 coding sequence is TGTGCCAGCAGCTCCAGACAGGGAAAGGAGACCCAGTACTTC. This sequence encodes CASSSRQGKETQYF.

The rearrangement uses TRBV20-1 and TRBJ2-2; 11 bases map to TRBD2. CDR3 size: 14 residues. Trimming at V came to 6 bases and at J to 7 bases, leaving 7 bases not matched to a gene. Germline CDR1 and CDR2: DFQATT and SNEGSKA (reference sequence). CDR3 protein: CSANSGGESGELFF. In DNA form, the CDR3 reads TGCAGTGCAAATAGCGGGGGGGAGAGCGGGGAGCTGTTTTTT.